These T cell receptor beta chains were read from a single sample in a study of blood T cells in healthy people across ages. TCRdb used MiXCR to reprocess the 5' RACE reads, holding one entry per CDR3 protein. The data hold under 800,000 distinct CDR3 sequences, with roughly 43% observed a single time. What was sequenced was blood. Source of these receptors: a woman aged 55-70 years in good health. The CDR3 runs from the conserved cysteine through the conserved F or W. Fields, in order: D gene, J gene, clone size, V gene, CDR3 protein, CDR3 DNA. A D gene is named only where the DNA matches it firmly. Clone size is shown for a subset of rows, as once, few, many or a class of expanded clone.

d_gene: .; j_gene: TRBJ2-2; abundance: few; v_gene: TRBV7-9; CDR3aa: CASSLGPGNPNTGELFF; CDR3nt: TGTGCCAGCAGCTTAGGTCCGGGAAATCCGAACACCGGGGAGCTGTTTTTT
d_gene: TRBD2; j_gene: TRBJ2-5; abundance: .; v_gene: TRBV18; CDR3aa: CASSPPGLAGGPRETQYF; CDR3nt: TGTGCCAGCTCACCACCCGGACTAGCGGGGGGGCCAAGGGAGACCCAGTACTTC
d_gene: .; j_gene: TRBJ2-1; abundance: many; v_gene: TRBV15; CDR3aa: CATSRDLIPEQFF; CDR3nt: TGTGCCACCAGCAGAGATTTAATCCCGGAGCAGTTCTTC
d_gene: .; j_gene: TRBJ2-4; abundance: many; v_gene: TRBV6-1; CDR3aa: CASSGINIQYF; CDR3nt: TGTGCCAGCAGTGGGATAAACATTCAGTACTTC
d_gene: TRBD1; j_gene: TRBJ2-7; abundance: once; v_gene: TRBV4-2; CDR3aa: CASSRRDRGGLEQYF; CDR3nt: TGTGCCAGCAGCCGCCGGGACAGGGGTGGCCTCGAGCAGTACTTC
d_gene: .; j_gene: TRBJ1-1; abundance: few; v_gene: TRBV14; CDR3aa: CASSPGPLNTEAFF; CDR3nt: TGTGCCAGCAGCCCCGGACCGCTGAACACTGAAGCTTTCTTT
d_gene: .; j_gene: TRBJ2-7; abundance: .; v_gene: TRBV6-1; CDR3aa: CASSGPSNPYEQYF; CDR3nt: TGTGCCAGCAGTGGGCCTAGTAATCCCTACGAGCAGTACTTC
d_gene: .; j_gene: TRBJ2-7; abundance: few; v_gene: TRBV7-9; CDR3aa: CASSLILGQKNEQYF; CDR3nt: TGTGCCAGCAGCTTAATACTAGGACAGAAAAACGAGCAGTACTTC
d_gene: TRBD2; j_gene: TRBJ2-7; abundance: .; v_gene: TRBV20-1; CDR3aa: CSARLAGAFEEQYF; CDR3nt: TGCAGTGCTAGGTTAGCGGGAGCCTTTGAGGAGCAGTACTTC
d_gene: .; j_gene: TRBJ2-3; abundance: .; v_gene: TRBV12-3/TRBV12-4; CDR3aa: CASIRGSADTQYF; CDR3nt: TGTGCCAGCATCCGGGGGAGCGCAGATACGCAGTATTTT
d_gene: .; j_gene: TRBJ2-1; abundance: few; v_gene: TRBV27; CDR3aa: CASSFWGWDEQFF; CDR3nt: TGTGCCAGCAGTTTCTGGGGCTGGGATGAGCAGTTCTTC
d_gene: .; j_gene: TRBJ2-6; abundance: .; v_gene: TRBV19; CDR3aa: CASSIRRSGANVLTF; CDR3nt: TGTGCCAGTAGTATCCGCCGGTCAGGGGCCAACGTCCTGACTTTC
d_gene: .; j_gene: TRBJ2-3; abundance: .; v_gene: TRBV29-1; CDR3aa: CSATSQTGRSTDTQYF; CDR3nt: TGCAGCGCCACGTCCCAGACAGGGAGGAGCACAGATACGCAGTATTTT
d_gene: .; j_gene: TRBJ2-4; abundance: few; v_gene: TRBV9; CDR3aa: CASSVASQGGNIQYF; CDR3nt: TGTGCCAGCAGCGTAGCGTCTCAGGGAGGCAACATTCAGTACTTC
d_gene: .; j_gene: TRBJ2-7; abundance: .; v_gene: TRBV6-2/TRBV6-3; CDR3aa: CASNPTTKTYEQYF; CDR3nt: TGTGCCAGCAACCCAACGACAAAAACCTACGAGCAGTACTTC
d_gene: TRBD2; j_gene: TRBJ2-5; abundance: .; v_gene: TRBV5-1; CDR3aa: CASTKSSGENVGTQYF; CDR3nt: TGCGCCAGCACCAAATCTAGCGGGGAGAACGTCGGGACCCAGTACTTC
d_gene: TRBD1; j_gene: TRBJ2-7; abundance: few; v_gene: TRBV29-1; CDR3aa: CSVRDRASYEQYF; CDR3nt: TGCAGCGTTCGGGACAGGGCATCCTACGAGCAGTACTTC
d_gene: TRBD2; j_gene: TRBJ2-1; abundance: few; v_gene: TRBV29-1; CDR3aa: CSAGGVVVNEQFF; CDR3nt: TGCAGCGCCGGGGGGGTTGTGGTCAATGAGCAGTTCTTC
d_gene: .; j_gene: TRBJ1-2; abundance: .; v_gene: TRBV5-1; CDR3aa: CASSPGRGNGYTF; CDR3nt: TGCGCCAGCAGCCCTGGGCGTGGGAATGGCTACACCTTC
d_gene: TRBD2; j_gene: TRBJ2-1; abundance: once; v_gene: TRBV11-2; CDR3aa: CASSLTPRSTLLAGGQGRQFF; CDR3nt: TGTGCCAGCAGCTTAACCCCCCGATCAACACTACTAGCGGGAGGGCAGGGGAGGCAGTTCTTC
d_gene: TRBD1; j_gene: TRBJ1-2; abundance: .; v_gene: TRBV3-1; CDR3aa: CASSQDSVQGRRGYTF; CDR3nt: TGTGCCAGCAGCCAAGATTCCGTACAGGGGCGACGTGGCTACACCTTC
d_gene: .; j_gene: TRBJ2-7; abundance: .; v_gene: TRBV12-3/TRBV12-4; CDR3aa: CAGSLGQRAEQYF; CDR3nt: TGTGCCGGCAGTTTAGGTCAGAGAGCCGAGCAGTACTTC
d_gene: .; j_gene: TRBJ2-3; abundance: few; v_gene: TRBV4-1; CDR3aa: CASSQDEGGTQYF; CDR3nt: TGCGCCAGCAGCCAAGATGAGGGCGGTACGCAGTATTTT
d_gene: .; j_gene: TRBJ1-2; abundance: few; v_gene: TRBV4-3; CDR3aa: CASSQEFGQNYGYTF; CDR3nt: TGCGCCAGCAGCCAAGAATTCGGACAGAACTATGGCTACACCTTC
d_gene: .; j_gene: TRBJ2-1; abundance: .; v_gene: TRBV18; CDR3aa: CASSPLVPEPFTRETQFF; CDR3nt: TGTGCCAGCTCACCACTCGTACCGGAGCCCTTCACTAGGGAGACCCAGTTCTTC
d_gene: TRBD2; j_gene: TRBJ2-1; abundance: once; v_gene: TRBV29-1; CDR3aa: CSVGPLGAGAYNEQFF; CDR3nt: TGCAGCGTTGGCCCCCTAGGGGCGGGAGCTTACAATGAGCAGTTCTTC
d_gene: .; j_gene: TRBJ2-7; abundance: .; v_gene: TRBV7-2; CDR3aa: CASSLEKDGSYEQYF; CDR3nt: TGTGCCAGCAGCTTAGAGAAGGACGGATCCTACGAGCAGTACTTC
d_gene: TRBD1; j_gene: TRBJ2-3; abundance: .; v_gene: TRBV7-2; CDR3aa: CASSLDGTADTQYF; CDR3nt: TGTGCCAGCAGCTTAGACGGGACAGCAGATACGCAGTATTTT
d_gene: .; j_gene: TRBJ2-7; abundance: few; v_gene: TRBV5-1; CDR3aa: CASRSRVVGEQYF; CDR3nt: TGCGCCAGCAGGTCCAGGGTTGTAGGCGAGCAGTACTTC
d_gene: .; j_gene: TRBJ2-5; abundance: .; v_gene: TRBV7-9; CDR3aa: CASSLGGVGATQYF; CDR3nt: TGTGCCAGCAGCTTAGGGGGGGTTGGAGCGACCCAGTACTTC
d_gene: .; j_gene: TRBJ1-2; abundance: .; v_gene: TRBV6-6; CDR3aa: CASSPPWGRPANYGYTF; CDR3nt: TGTGCCAGCAGTCCTCCTTGGGGGCGGCCAGCTAACTATGGCTACACCTTC
d_gene: .; j_gene: TRBJ2-5; abundance: .; v_gene: TRBV19; CDR3aa: CASSTDSAETQYF; CDR3nt: TGTGCCAGTAGTACGGACTCAGCTGAGACCCAGTACTTC